These T cell receptor beta chains were read from a single sample in a study of blood T cell repertoires in COVID-19. Clones were read by immunoSEQ multiplex PCR, and TCRdb kept only the in-frame ones, dropping some. The table includes hundreds of thousands of clones, about 89% detected once. The source material was peripheral blood. The receptors come from a young woman with acute or convalescent COVID-19. Each CDR3 is given with its conserved first and last residue. A D gene is named only where the DNA matches it firmly.

V gene	J gene	D gene	CDR3 DNA	CDR3 protein
TRBV7-6	TRBJ2-7	NA	TGTGCCAGCAGCTTAGGGAGCGACTACGAGCAGTACTTC	CASSLGSDYEQYF
TRBV5-1	TRBJ2-2	NA	TGCGCCAGCAGCTCCTCGGGTCCGCCGGCCGGGGAGCTGTTTTTT	CASSSSGPPAGELFF
TRBV21-1	TRBJ1-6	NA	TGTGCCAGCACCAGAGCAGGGGGCGCTTATAATTCACCCCTCCACTTT	CASTRAGGAYNSPLHF
TRBV3-1/TRBV3-2	TRBJ2-2	TRBD1	TGTGCCAGCAGCCTCAGGGGGCCCGCGAACACCGGGGAGCTGTTTTTT	CASSLRGPANTGELFF
TRBV7-6	TRBJ2-1	NA	TGTGCCAGCAGCTTAGTGGGGACATCCTACAATGAGCAGTTCTTC	CASSLVGTSYNEQFF
TRBV9	TRBJ2-5	NA	TGTGCCAGCAGCGTAGCGGGGGTCCTTCAAGAGACCCAGTACTTC	CASSVAGVLQETQYF
TRBV11-2	TRBJ1-1	TRBD1	TGTGCCAGCAGCGTATGGGACAGGGGCACTGAAGCTTTCTTT	CASSVWDRGTEAFF
TRBV2	TRBJ1-2	NA	TGTGCCAGCAGCCCGGACAGCATTAACTATGGCTACACCTTC	CASSPDSINYGYTF
TRBV5-1	TRBJ1-2	NA	TGCGCCAGCAGCTTGGAATCCCTCGGCGGGTCTAACTATGGCTACACCTTC	CASSLESLGGSNYGYTF
TRBV5-1	TRBJ2-3	NA	TGCGCCAGCAGCTCGGGCAGGGATGATACGCAGTATTTT	CASSSGRDDTQYF
TRBV30	TRBJ2-3	NA	TGTGCCTGGAGCCGGGGCACAGATACGCAGTATTTT	CAWSRGTDTQYF
TRBV19	TRBJ1-6	NA	TGTGCCAGTAGTATATACCCCCCGAGTCAGAGGGATTCACCCCTCCACTTT	CASSIYPPSQRDSPLHF
TRBV13	TRBJ2-1	TRBD2	TGTGCCAGCAGCTTGCGGGGGGGTAATGAGCAGTTCTTC	CASSLRGGNEQFF
TRBV10-3	TRBJ2-1	TRBD2	TGTGCCATCAGTCCGCGGGAGGGGTCATACAATGAGCAGTTCTTC	CAISPREGSYNEQFF
TRBV19	TRBJ1-2	TRBD1	TGTGCCAGTCATTTAAGACAGGGAATTGATGGCTACACCTTC	CASHLRQGIDGYTF
TRBV9	TRBJ2-5	TRBD1	TGTGCCAGCAGCCGAACGGACAGGGCTCGGGAGACCCAGTACTTC	CASSRTDRARETQYF
TRBV5-4	TRBJ2-4	NA	TGTGCCAGCAGCTTGGGTGGCAGGGTCTCGGCCAAAAACATTCAGTACTTC	CASSLGGRVSAKNIQYF
TRBV30	TRBJ1-6	NA	TGTGCCTGGAGTCAGGACACCAAGGGCAATTCACCCCTCCACTTT	CAWSQDTKGNSPLHF